This T cell receptor (beta chain) was profiled in a study of cytomegalovirus exposure and HLA in healthy donors. PCR amplification relied on 60 Vbeta primers (plus 13 Jbeta primers). This table comes from immunoSEQ multiplex PCR, and its TCRdb copy is limited to in-frame clones, with some not included. This table has 150,000 to 200,000 clones, approximately 80% appearing once. V shed 6 bases and J shed 9 bases, with 18 bases lying between them. CDR1 and CDR2 from the germline V gene are MNHEY and SVGAGI. CDR3 length: 15 residues. This TCR was sampled from a man aged 25 to 40 in good health and CMV-seropositive. The sample comprised PBMCs. The chain couples TRBV6-5 to TRBJ1-6; weak D call: TRBD1 (5 bases). The CDR3 here is CASRGLGQGGSPLHF. The CDR3 DNA sequence: TGTGCCAGCAGGGGGCTAGGCCAGGGAGGTTCACCCCTCCACTTT.